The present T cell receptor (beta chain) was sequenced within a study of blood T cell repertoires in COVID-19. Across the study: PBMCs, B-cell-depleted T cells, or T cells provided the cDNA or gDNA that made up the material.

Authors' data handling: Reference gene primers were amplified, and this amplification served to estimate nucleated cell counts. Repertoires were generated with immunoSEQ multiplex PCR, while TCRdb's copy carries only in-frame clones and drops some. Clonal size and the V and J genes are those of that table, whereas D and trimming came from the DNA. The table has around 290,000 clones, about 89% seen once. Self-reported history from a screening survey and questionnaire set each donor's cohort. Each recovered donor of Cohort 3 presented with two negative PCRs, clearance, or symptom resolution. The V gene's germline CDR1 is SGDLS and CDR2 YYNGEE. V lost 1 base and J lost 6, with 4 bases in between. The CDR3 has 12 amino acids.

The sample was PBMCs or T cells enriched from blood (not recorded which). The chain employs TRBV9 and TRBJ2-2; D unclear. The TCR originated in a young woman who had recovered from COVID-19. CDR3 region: CASSVSSGELFF. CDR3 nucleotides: TGTGCCAGCAGCGTATCTTCCGGGGAGCTGTTTTTT.